This TCR beta chain was profiled in a study of CD8+ T cells in alopecia areata. Study-wide context: Oral tofacitinib (5 to 10 mg twice daily) was administered to treated patients.

RNA extraction was followed by reverse transcription into cDNA, which acted as the sequencing template. TCRdb keeps only in-frame clones here, not all; method: immunoSEQ multiplex PCR. The table shows about 150,000 clones, with over 80% occurring only once. Worth noting for this clone: Its specificity is unknown.

Points from the study as a whole: More clonal than normal scalp was lesional scalp, particularly alopecia totalis/universalis.

The V and J ends lost 0 bases and 2 bases respectively, with 15 bases between them. The CDR3 runs 17 residues. Germline assignment: CDR1 MNHGY and CDR2 SAAAGT. This chain connects TRBV6-8 to TRBJ2-3; a weak D match, TRBD2 (5 bases). This sample comprised CD8+ T cells sorted from blood, obtained at week 0. This receptor was obtained from a human donor with alopecia areata. The CDR3, as DNA: TGTGCCAGCAGTTACTCGACGGCTAGCCACTACACAGATACGCAGTATTTT. This translates into CASSYSTASHYTDTQYF.